One sample yielded the 10 T cell receptor beta chains listed below, sequenced in a study of T-cell memory formation after mild COVID-19 (dated by TCRdb to the early 2020s). The method behind the library was 5' RACE. Sequencing was carried out with an Illumina NovaSeq 6000. The public sequencing data were trimmed at Q25 with fastp and processed into clonotypes with MiXCR by TCRdb, which kept only in-frame beta chains. One record per CDR3 amino acid sequence lists the most common genes and DNA. This sample holds fewer than 300,000 distinct CDR3 sequences; approximately 15% were observed only once. 20% to 25% of the sample is held by the ten biggest clonotypes. The material sequenced was PBMCs or a T cell subset sorted from them (not recorded which). Source of these receptors: a man in his late teens or twenties who had mild COVID-19 (a few samples of this study predate the infection). The sample titles of this study are shuffled in the database, so cell type and time point are left out; the donor was told from shared clones.

This clonotype has a handful of counts. The CDR3 DNA reads as TGCGCCAGCAGCCAAGATCGCCGGCGGGATGAGCAGTTCTTC. Amino acid sequence: CASSQDRRRDEQFF. V is TRBV4-3 and J is TRBJ2-1, with D possibly being TRBD2 (5 bases). The germline CDR1 and CDR2 sequences are LGHNA and YSLEER. V lost 0 bases and J 8 bases, leaving 11 bases between the germline ends. The CDR3 spans 14 residues.

This clonotype was seen a few times. This rearrangement joins TRBV24-1 to TRBJ2-5; 9 bases match TRBD1. The trim removed 3 bases at V and 1 base at J, leaving 8 bases unmatched. The CDR3 length is 17 residues. The V gene's germline CDR1 is KGHDR and CDR2 SFDVKD. The CDR3 nucleotides read TGTGCCACCAGTGATCCAGGGACAGGGATTATCCAAGAGACCCAGTACTTC. Its translation is CATSDPGTGIIQETQYF.

This clonotype was detected a few times. The V and J genes are TRBV6-6 and TRBJ1-3; D unclear. Trimming removed 5 bases at V and 8 bases at J, with 10 bases between. This CDR3 has 12 residues. CDR1 is MNHNY, CDR2 SVGAGI, per germline (reference sequence). The CDR3 is CASSLVADTIYF. CDR3 bases: TGTGCCAGCAGTCTCGTCGCCGACACCATATATTTT.

With regard to this clonotype: Mismatch with germline at one junction end may stem from a read error. The chain joins TRBV25-1 to TRBJ1-1, with D unresolved. The CDR3 runs 15 residues. From germline, CDR1 is MGHDK and CDR2 SYGVNS. The CDR3 region is CASSEYKVAGTEALF. The CDR3 coding sequence is TGTGCCAGCAGTGAATATAAGGTGGCGGGCACTGAAGCTTTATTT.

The rearrangement joins TRBV6-2 or TRBV6-3 to TRBJ2-5, with TRBD1 identical over 7 bases. CDR3 length: 14 residues. Per the germline V gene, CDR1 is MNHEY and CDR2 is SVGEGT. Trimming removed 6 bases from V and 3 bases from J; junction bases left unmatched: 7. CDR3 DNA: TGTGCCAGCAGCCCCGGGACAGACAAAGAGACCCAGTACTTC. It specifies CASSPGTDKETQYF.

This clonotype has more than one count but fewer than ten. This chain links TRBV7-8 with TRBJ1-2; D gene ambiguous. This CDR3 region has 15 residues. Trimming shortened V by 1 base and J by 0 bases, and 9 bases separated the two germline ends. Germline V gene sequence: CDR1 SGHVS, CDR2 FQNEAQ. The CDR3 coding sequence is TGTGCCAGCAGCTTAGGCATCAACCCTAACTATGGCTACACCTTC. Protein sequence: CASSLGINPNYGYTF.

This clonotype was observed many times. The rearrangement links TRBV7-2 to TRBJ1-1; no firm D call. This CDR3 has 13 residues. The V and J ends lost 3 bases and 8 bases respectively, with 13 bases between them. Germline V gene data show CDR1 as SGHTA and CDR2 as FQGNSA. CDR3 sequence: CASSLTPDREAFF. In DNA form, the CDR3 reads TGTGCCAGCAGCTTGACTCCCGACCGCGAAGCTTTCTTT.

In this sample, this clonotype turned up a few times. J is TRBJ1-4 and V is TRBV7-9, with D tentatively TRBD1 (5 bases). V gave up 7 bases and J gave up 11 bases, with 17 bases separating them. The CDR3 covers 13 residues. Germline CDR1 is SEHNR and CDR2 is FQNEAQ (reference sequence). CDR3 residues: CASTRAGEWKLFF. CDR3 coding DNA: TGTGCCAGCACCCGCGCGGGGGAGTGGAAACTGTTTTTT.

The chain has TRBV20-1 and TRBJ1-3, with D possibly TRBD1 on 6 matching bases. Between the trimmed V and J ends, which lost 3 bases and 4 bases, there was a span of 16 bases. Germline V lookup: CDR1 DFQATT, CDR2 SNEGSKA (reference sequence). CDR3 length equals 15 residues. The CDR3 coding sequence is TGCAGTGCTAGGGGGGGGGCCTTGGTCGGAAACACCATATATTTT. Translation gives CSARGGALVGNTIYF.

This chain links TRBV5-1 with TRBJ2-1; tentative D call: TRBD2 (7 bases). The CDR3 runs to 15 residues. Germline V gene sequence: CDR1 SGHRS, CDR2 YFSETQ. V gave up 2 bases and J gave up 12 bases, with 21 bases separating them. The CDR3 loop is CASSFGQTSPARQFF. The CDR3 DNA is TGCGCCAGCAGCTTCGGACAGACTAGCCCTGCTAGGCAGTTCTTC. Based on the CDR3 plus reference TRBV5-1 and TRBJ2-1, the full variable domain is KAGVTQTPRYLIKTRGQQVTLSCSPISGHRSVSWYQQTPGQGLQFLFEYFSETQRNKGNFPGRFSGRQFSNSRSEMNVSTLELGDSALYLCASSFGQTSPARQFFGPGTRLTVL.